These 15 T cell receptor beta chains originate from one sample sequenced in a study of beta chain features in type 1 diabetes. Reverse transcribing all isolated RNA meant expressed TCRB transcripts were sequenced. TCRdb's copy holds only in-frame clones and misses some; the assay was immunoSEQ multiplex PCR. Here the sample spans around 250,000 clones, 25% to 35% being singletons. Sequencing was performed on central memory CD4+ T cells from blood. The receptors stem from a man younger than 45 in good health.

The genes are TRBV5-4 and TRBJ2-1, with D perhaps matching TRBD2 (6 bases). The CDR3 length is 13 residues. Trimming cost V 4 bases and J 1 base, with 6 bases left between them. CDR1 and CDR2 from the germline V gene are SGHNT and YYREEE (reference sequence). The CDR3 DNA sequence: TGTGCCAGCAGCGGGGGGTCCTACAATGAGCAGTTCTTC. Translating gives CASSGGSYNEQFF.

The rearrangement links TRBV7-2 to TRBJ1-2; D is uncertain. With 3 bases removed from V and 2 bases from J, the gap between germline ends came to 7 bases. This CDR3 is built from 13 residues. Germline V gene data show CDR1 as SGHTA and CDR2 as FQGNSA. Here the CDR3 reads CASSLWENYGYTF. The CDR3 coding sequence is TGTGCCAGCAGCTTGTGGGAGAACTATGGCTACACCTTC.

This clone was seen a handful of times. The chain couples TRBV6-5 to TRBJ1-4; D is unresolved. V was cut by 7 bases and J by 8 bases, with 20 bases left in between. Germline CDR1 and CDR2: MNHEY and SVGAGI. This CDR3 spans 15 amino acids. As DNA, the CDR3 is TGTGCCAGCATGGTGAATGGAGGGTCGGGGGAAAAACTGTTTTTT. Amino acids: CASMVNGGSGEKLFF.

On this clone: Other nucleotide sequences from this sample produce the same CDR3. V gene TRBV7-9 combines with J gene TRBJ2-7; D is unresolved. The germline CDR1 and CDR2 sequences are SEHNR and FQNEAQ (reference sequence). With 0 bases removed from V and 3 bases from J, the gap between germline ends came to 6 bases. The CDR3 runs 13 residues. The CDR3 sequence is CASSLAGGYEQYF. CDR3 DNA: TGTGCCAGCAGCTTAGCAGGCGGCTACGAGCAGTACTTC.

This clone was counted between two and nine times. The rearrangement links TRBV19 to TRBJ2-7; D is perhaps TRBD1 (6 bases). Germline V CDR1 and CDR2: LNHDA, SQIVND (reference sequence). The V gene lost 5 bases and the J gene lost 4 bases, with 9 bases spanning the gap. The CDR3 covers 12 residues. The CDR3 region is CASSAQGYEQYF. The CDR3 DNA follows: TGTGCCAGTAGTGCACAGGGTTACGAGCAGTACTTC.

The chain is built from TRBV7-9 and TRBJ2-7; tentatively, D is TRBD1 (6 bases). With 4 bases removed from V and 0 bases from J, the gap between germline ends came to 16 bases. The V gene's germline CDR1 is SEHNR and CDR2 FQNEAQ (reference sequence). The CDR3 is 16 residues long. CDR3 residues: CASSSWGQISSYEQYF. The CDR3 bases are TGTGCCAGCAGCTCCTGGGGGCAGATTAGCTCCTACGAGCAGTACTTC. Full variable domain (outside the CDR3, taken from reference TRBV7-9 and TRBJ2-7): DTGVSQNPRHKITKRGQNVTFRCDPISEHNRLYWYRQTLGQGPEFLTYFQNEAQLEKSRLLSDRFSAERPKGSFSTLEIQRTEQGDSAMYLCASSSWGQISSYEQYFGPGTRLTVT.

This chain joins TRBV2 and TRBJ2-7; the D gene is possibly TRBD2 (5 bases). Per germline, CDR1 SNHLY and CDR2 FYNNEI. This CDR3 comprises 15 residues. V shed 2 bases and J shed 3 bases, with 14 bases lying between them. CDR3 nucleotide sequence: TGTGCCAGCAGTGAACTGGGCGAGGGATACTACGAGCAGTACTTC. Protein sequence: CASSELGEGYYEQYF.

This clone was detected a few times. The chain uses TRBV7-9 and TRBJ2-5, with 11 bases identical to TRBD2. From germline, CDR1 is SEHNR and CDR2 FQNEAQ (reference sequence). The CDR3 length is 15 residues. V gave up 5 bases and J gave up 5 bases; unmatched junction bases: 7. CDR3 in DNA: TGTGCCAGCAGCCCCCAACTAGCGGGAGCGGAGACCCAGTACTTC. The encoded protein is CASSPQLAGAETQYF.

The CDR3 DNA reads TGCGCCAGCACCCATGAGAGCGGCGGGAGAAGGAATGAGCAGTTCTTC. Translation: CASTHESGGRRNEQFF. V and J are TRBV5-1 and TRBJ2-1, with 7 bases identical to TRBD2. The germline gives CDR1 SGHRS, CDR2 YFSETQ. The CDR3 length is 16 residues. V shed 6 bases, J shed 7 bases, and the junction held 16 bases outside the gene matches.

The CDR3 DNA reads as TGTGCCAGCAGCCAACCCTACAGCACAGATACGCAGTATTTT. It translates to CASSQPYSTDTQYF. The genes are TRBV7-9 and TRBJ2-3, with D hard to call. Germline V gene lookup returns CDR1 SEHNR and CDR2 FQNEAQ (reference sequence). Trimming left V 5 bases short and J 0 bases short, with 9 bases between. The CDR3 totals 14 residues.

The genes are TRBV7-9 and TRBJ2-1, with 10 bases matching TRBD2. Germline values: CDR1 SEHNR, CDR2 FQNEAQ (reference sequence). The CDR3 totals 17 residues. Trimming took 5 bases from V and 5 from J; bases not matched to a gene: 12. CDR3: CASSILSGRASNNEQFF. The DNA of the CDR3 is TGTGCCAGCAGCATCTTAAGCGGGAGGGCCTCTAACAATGAGCAGTTCTTC.

V is TRBV20-1 and J is TRBJ2-1, with no clear D. This CDR3 is 11 amino acids long. Germline loops: CDR1 DFQATT, CDR2 SNEGSKA (reference sequence). The V gene lost 2 bases and the J gene lost 4 bases, with 3 bases spanning the gap. CDR3 loop: CSARQYNEQFF. As DNA, the CDR3 is TGCAGTGCTAGACAGTACAATGAGCAGTTCTTC.

V is TRBV5-6 and J is TRBJ2-7, with unresolved D. Germline V gene sequence: CDR1 SGHDT, CDR2 YYEEEE. This CDR3 has 13 residues. Trimming took off 3 bases at V and 4 bases at J, with 11 bases between the two ends. The CDR3 protein is CASSSPHLYEQYF. In nucleotides, the CDR3 is TGTGCCAGCAGCTCCCCTCATTTGTACGAGCAGTACTTC.

In this sample, this clone turned up a few times. The same CDR3 is also encoded by other DNA sequences in this sample. CDR3 coding DNA: TGTGCCAGCTCACCGCAGGGGATGAACACTGAAGCTTTCTTT. It is translated as CASSPQGMNTEAFF. The rearrangement joins TRBV18 to TRBJ1-1; D possibly corresponds to TRBD1 (6 bases). The CDR3 spans 14 residues. Looked up from germline, CDR1 is KGHSH and CDR2 is LQKENI. V lost 3 bases and J lost 0, with 8 bases in between.

J is TRBJ2-3 and V is TRBV18, with D possibly being TRBD1 (6 bases). The V end lost 1 base, the J end lost 4 bases, and 12 bases lay between the germline ends. Germline loops: CDR1 KGHSH, CDR2 LQKENI. CDR3 length equals 15 residues. Here the CDR3 DNA reads TGTGCCAGCTCACCACTCTTGGACAGCGCAGATACGCAGTATTTT. Translated, it gives CASSPLLDSADTQYF.